This TCR beta chain was profiled in a study of blood T cell repertoires in COVID-19. Study background: COVID-19 samples, acute and convalescent, were from the United States, Italy and Spain.

There are 15 residues in the CDR3. V lost 0 bases, J lost 5 bases, and 7 bases stayed unmatched. Germline V gene lookup returns CDR1 SGHRS and CDR2 YFSETQ. Data came from immunoSEQ multiplex PCR; TCRdb stores just in-frame clones and leaves some out. The data show a few hundred thousand clones, with about 90% seen just once and about 2.5% held by the top ten. J is TRBJ1-2 and V is TRBV5-1; 7 bases are a match to TRBD1. This clonotype was sampled from a man between 18 and 35 years old with active or convalescent COVID-19. The sequencing sample was made of peripheral blood. This CDR3 reads CASSLGDRANYGYTF. The CDR3 DNA reads TGCGCCAGCAGCTTGGGAGACAGGGCCAATTATGGCTACACCTTC.